The clone carrying this T cell receptor beta chain was seen just once. What it binds is unknown. This record comes from a study of brain metastases from non-small cell lung cancer. Study-level points and caveats: TCR repertoires overlapped largely between brain metastases and matched primaries.

Assay used: immunoSEQ multiplex PCR; TCRdb lists only in-frame clones, some missing. The sample has some 970 clones; roughly 90% are singletons. J was trimmed by 2 bases and V by 4 bases; bases with no gene match: 11. CDR1 SGDLS and CDR2 YYNGEE come from the germline V gene. The CDR3 is 16 residues long. This receptor was taken from a donor aged 40 or over with non-small cell lung cancer. The sequenced material came from primary lung tumor tissue. The chain combines TRBV9 with TRBJ2-5; 7 bases align to TRBD2. The CDR3 reads CASSPGAGLGQETQYF. CDR3 nucleotide sequence: TGTGCCAGCAGCCCCGGAGCGGGACTCGGGCAAGAGACCCAGTACTTC.